Below, 21 T cell receptor beta chains from the same sample are listed, as sequenced in a study of beta chain features in type 1 diabetes (dated by TCRdb to the late 2010s). The library was produced with the immunoSEQ multiplex PCR assay. The High Capacity cDNA Reverse Transcription Kit was used to reverse transcribe all of the isolated RNA, meaning that expressed TCRB transcripts were what got sequenced. The clones in this table, taken by TCRdb from immuneACCESS, are in-frame only. Not every clone is retained; where verified, under half of the shortfall comes from an unresolved V gene, and the cause of the rest is unknown. The sample has about 110,000 clones on record, almost 40% of them singletons. The top ten clones comprise 0.06% to 0.075% of the sample. The sequenced sample consisted of stem cell memory CD4+ T cells from blood. What the cell subset or site label conveys for this sample: stem cell-like memory CD4+ T cells. All receptors derive from a young woman in good health.

A few counts support this clone. The CDR3 nucleotides read TGTGCCAGCAGGCCGGGACTACAACCGCAGTTCTTC. Protein: CASRPGLQPQFF. This chain links TRBV2 with TRBJ2-1; 7 positions match TRBD2. The CDR3 has 12 residues. CDR1 and CDR2 from the germline V gene are SNHLY and FYNNEI. The ends lost 6 bases at V and 12 bases at J; junction bases unmatched: 8.

This clone has a handful of counts. J is TRBJ2-6 and V is TRBV27, with a weak D call TRBD1 (6 bases). The V end lost 6 bases, the J end lost 2 bases, and 14 bases lay between the germline ends. CDR3 length: 16 amino acids. Germline lookup yields CDR1 MNHEY and CDR2 SMNVEV (reference sequence). Here the CDR3 reads CASRDQGWPGANVLTF. The CDR3 nucleotides read TGTGCCAGCAGGGACCAGGGGTGGCCTGGGGCCAACGTCCTGACTTTC.

J is TRBJ1-1 and V is TRBV7-2; 7 nucleotides agree with TRBD1. The CDR3 extends over 15 amino acids. The V gene end was trimmed by 5 bases and the J gene end by 1 base; junction bases not matched to a gene: 7. Germline V gives CDR1 SGHTA, CDR2 FQGNSA. The CDR3 nucleotides read TGTGCCAGCAGCAAAGAGGGACAGAGGAACACTGAAGCTTTCTTT. Translation gives CASSKEGQRNTEAFF.

This clone was observed a handful of times. The chain recombines TRBV2 with TRBJ1-2; D possibly corresponds to TRBD1 (5 bases). This CDR3 contains 15 residues. Looked up from germline, CDR1 is SNHLY and CDR2 is FYNNEI. V lost 6 bases and J lost 6, with 20 bases in between. The CDR3, as DNA: TGTGCCAGCAGCGGCCAAGGACACTCTCTGAATGGCTACACCTTC. Encoded protein: CASSGQGHSLNGYTF.

The chain recombines TRBV28 with TRBJ2-7, with D perhaps TRBD1 (6 bases). The CDR3 consists of 12 residues. V was shortened by 6 bases and J by 4 bases, with 10 bases between the two germline ends. Per germline, CDR1 MDHEN and CDR2 SYDVKM. CDR3 in amino acids: CASSSGVYEQYF. CDR3 nucleotides: TGTGCCAGCAGCTCAGGGGTTTACGAGCAGTACTTC.

The chain carries TRBV15 and TRBJ1-1; D possibly corresponds to TRBD1 (6 bases). V lost 5 bases, J lost 5 bases, and 12 bases lay in between. The CDR3 length is 13 residues. Per germline, CDR1 LNHNV and CDR2 YYDKDF (reference sequence). The CDR3 sequence is CATSWTELTEAFF. Written as DNA, the CDR3 is TGTGCCACCAGCTGGACAGAACTAACTGAAGCTTTCTTT.

This rearrangement joins TRBV15 to TRBJ2-7, with D tentatively TRBD2 (5 bases). With 5 bases removed from V and 4 bases from J, the gap between germline ends came to 18 bases. CDR3 length: 15 residues. Per germline, CDR1 LNHNV and CDR2 YYDKDF (reference sequence). The CDR3 is CATSARREGVYEQYF. CDR3 nucleotide sequence: TGTGCCACCAGCGCCCGGCGAGAGGGAGTATACGAGCAGTACTTC.

The gene calls are TRBV6-1 and TRBJ2-5, with 7 bases that match TRBD1. This CDR3 comprises 14 residues. From germline, CDR1 is MNHNS and CDR2 SASEGT. J was trimmed by 2 bases and V by 7 bases; bases with no gene match: 7. CDR3 DNA: TGTGCCAGCACTTGGACAGGAAGACAAGAGACCCAGTACTTC. Its protein product is CASTWTGRQETQYF.

The V and J genes are TRBV7-9 and TRBJ2-3, with 9 nucleotides matching TRBD2. The CDR3 consists of 14 residues. Germline V gives CDR1 SEHNR, CDR2 FQNEAQ (reference sequence). Germline trimming cut 5 bases from V and 6 bases from J; bases unmatched to any gene: 6. The DNA for the CDR3 is TGTGCCAGCAGCCCGACTAGCGGAGGGGATACGCAGTATTTT. The encoded protein is CASSPTSGGDTQYF.

The chain carries TRBV29-1 and TRBJ2-2; 7 bases are shared with TRBD1. Germline V gene sequence: CDR1 SQVTM, CDR2 ANQGSEA. Trimming cost V 7 bases and J 1 base; bases outside gene matches: 3. This CDR3 comprises 13 residues. CDR3 loop: CSGRDRNTGELFF. In DNA, the CDR3 is TGCAGCGGCCGGGACAGGAACACCGGGGAGCTGTTTTTT.

This CDR3 is CASSLRAGELFF. The CDR3 DNA reads as TGTGCCAGCAGCTTACGAGCCGGGGAGCTGTTTTTT. V is TRBV11-1 and J is TRBJ2-2; D uncertain. Trimming pared 2 bases from V and 6 bases from J, leaving 4 bases between. The CDR3 has 12 residues. Germline CDR1 is SGHAT and CDR2 is FQDESV (reference sequence). The full variable domain, in which reference TRBV11-1 and TRBJ2-2 provide the parts outside the CDR3, is EAEVAQSPRYKITEKSQAVAFWCDPISGHATLYWYRQILGQGPELLVQFQDESVVDDSQLPKDRFSAERLKGVDSTLKIQPAELGDSAMYLCASSLRAGELFFGEGSRLTVL.

The chain joins TRBV4-1 to TRBJ2-1; TRBD2 matches at 7 bases. CDR1 and CDR2 from the germline V gene are MGHRA and YSYEKL. V lost 7 bases and J lost 2; bases outside the gene matches: 11. This CDR3 has 16 residues. In nucleotides, the CDR3 is TGCGCCAGCAAGGGGCTGGGGGGGAGGGCCTACAATGAGCAGTTCTTC. It specifies CASKGLGGRAYNEQFF.

Only a few counts were recorded for this clone. V is TRBV7-2 and J is TRBJ2-3, with 10 bases aligning to TRBD2. CDR1 is SGHTA, CDR2 FQGNSA, per germline. This CDR3 has 16 amino acids. J was trimmed by 2 bases and V by 2 bases; bases with no gene match: 4. CDR3: CASSLSGRAYTDTQYF. CDR3 nucleotides: TGTGCCAGCAGCTTAAGCGGGAGGGCTTACACAGATACGCAGTATTTT.

In its sample, this clone was seen a few times. V usage is TRBV29-1 and J usage is TRBJ1-2; weak D call: TRBD1 (5 bases). The V and J ends lost 4 bases and 3 bases respectively, with 9 bases between them. From germline, CDR1 is SQVTM and CDR2 ANQGSEA. The CDR3 spans 12 residues. CDR3 loop: CSVVAGDYGYTF. The CDR3 DNA reads TGCAGCGTTGTCGCGGGGGACTATGGCTACACCTTC.

The CDR3 DNA reads TGTGCCAGCAGGGGGAGCGGGAGAAAGGGCGAGCAGTTCTTC. This gives the protein CASRGSGRKGEQFF. V usage is TRBV6-5 and J usage is TRBJ2-1; 8 bases are shared with TRBD2. The V segment lost 6 bases and the J segment 10 bases; nucleotides outside the gene matches: 11. CDR3 length equals 14 residues. Germline V gene lookup returns CDR1 MNHEY and CDR2 SVGAGI.

This clone occurred a few times. V is TRBV30 and J is TRBJ1-1; no reliable D call. This CDR3 is built from 12 residues. Germline V gene data show CDR1 as GTSNPN and CDR2 as SVGIG (reference sequence). Trimming took off 7 bases at V and 0 bases at J, with 9 bases between the two ends. The CDR3 is CAYGWVNTEAFF. The DNA for the CDR3 is TGTGCCTACGGGTGGGTGAACACTGAAGCTTTCTTT. The variable domain in full, completed from reference TRBV30 and TRBJ1-1, reads SQTIHQWPATLVQPVGSPLSLECTVEGTSNPNLYWYRQAAGRGLQLLFYSVGIGQISSEVPQNLSASRPQDRQFILSSKKLLLSDSGFYLCAYGWVNTEAFFGQGTRLTVV.

The chain links TRBV7-2 to TRBJ2-1; D might be TRBD2 (5 bases). With 6 bases removed from V and 3 bases from J, the gap between germline ends came to 9 bases. In germline, CDR1 is SGHTA, CDR2 FQGNSA. The CDR3 length is 13 residues. CDR3 coding DNA: TGTGCCAGCAGTGACGAGGGCTACAATGAGCAGTTCTTC. This codes for CASSDEGYNEQFF.

This clone was observed a few times. The chain has TRBV11-2 and TRBJ2-3, with 10 bases identical to TRBD2. The CDR3 consists of 15 residues. Germline CDR1 is SGHAT and CDR2 is FQNNGV. Unmatched junction bases numbered 5, after V lost 5 bases and J lost 3 bases. The CDR3 DNA follows: TGTGCCAGCAGCAGAACGACTAGCGGGACAGATACGCAGTATTTT. Protein sequence: CASSRTTSGTDTQYF.

The chain couples TRBV18 to TRBJ1-2, with D possibly matching TRBD1 (6 bases). V lost 4 bases, J lost 3 bases, and 6 bases lay in between. Germline assignment: CDR1 KGHSH and CDR2 LQKENI. The CDR3 extends over 12 amino acids. The CDR3 DNA reads TGTGCCAGCTCACGGACAGACTATGGCTACACCTTC. It yields the protein CASSRTDYGYTF.

The rearrangement uses TRBV5-1 and TRBJ2-7; 10 bases map to TRBD2. Germline CDR1 reads SGHRS; CDR2 reads YFSETQ. J was trimmed by 0 bases and V by 7 bases; bases with no gene match: 7. The CDR3 is 15 amino acids. As DNA, the CDR3 is TGCGCCAGCGCCCCACTAGCGGGACTCTCCTACGAGCAGTACTTC. Amino acids: CASAPLAGLSYEQYF.

This clone was observed a few times. The chain uses TRBV29-1 and TRBJ2-5, with D possibly being TRBD1 (6 bases). CDR3 length: 16 residues. The germline V and J ends were trimmed by 4 bases and 2 bases, with 20 bases remaining between them. From germline, CDR1 is SQVTM and CDR2 ANQGSEA. The CDR3 region is CSVASGARYIQETQYF. CDR3 DNA: TGCAGCGTTGCTTCAGGGGCCAGGTATATACAAGAGACCCAGTACTTC. The full variable domain, completed using reference TRBV29-1 and TRBJ2-5, is SAVISQKPSRDICQRGTSLTIQCQVDSQVTMMFWYRQQPGQSLTLIATANQGSEATYESGFVIDKFPISRPNLTFSTLTVSNMSPEDSSIYLCSVASGARYIQETQYFGPGTRLLVL.